The 16 T cell receptor beta chains below were found in one sample sequenced in a study of blood T cell repertoires in COVID-19. Sequenced by immunoSEQ multiplex PCR; TCRdb stores in-frame clones only, minus some. The data contain about 300,000 clones, approximately 90% of them seen just once; the ten biggest clones take up about 4.2%. Material: PBMCs or T cells enriched from blood (not recorded which). These receptors were taken from a man younger than 45 who had recovered from COVID-19.

This clone occurred once. The chain links TRBV5-1 to TRBJ2-7; 7 bases line up with TRBD1. Germline assignment: CDR1 SGHRS and CDR2 YFSETQ. This CDR3 spans 15 amino acids. With 2 bases clipped from V and 2 bases from J, the junction kept 7 bases outside the gene matches. This chain's CDR3 is CASSFLAGGTYEQYF. In DNA, the CDR3 is TGCGCCAGCAGCTTCCTGGCAGGGGGAACCTACGAGCAGTACTTC.

CDR3 in DNA: TGCAGCGCCTCGTTTCAGTATGGCTACACCTTC. Protein sequence: CSASFQYGYTF. The chain recombines TRBV29-1 with TRBJ1-2; D remains unclear. Germline assignment: CDR1 SQVTM and CDR2 ANQGSEA. V lost 7 bases to trimming and J lost 5 bases, with 11 bases between them. The length of the CDR3 is 11 residues.

This clone appeared once. This chain uses TRBV18 with TRBJ2-1, with D unclear. Germline V gene sequence: CDR1 KGHSH, CDR2 LQKENI. Trimming took 0 bases from V and 4 from J, leaving 7 bases between them. This CDR3 region has 14 residues. CDR3 protein: CASSPPQQYNEQFF. The CDR3 bases are TGTGCCAGCTCACCACCACAACAGTACAATGAGCAGTTCTTC.

The CDR3 region is CASRPTRIYEQYF. The DNA of the CDR3 is TGTGCCAGCAGGCCGACACGAATATACGAGCAGTACTTC. This chain uses TRBV7-2 with TRBJ2-7; D unclear. The V gene lost 6 bases and the J gene lost 4 bases, with 13 bases spanning the gap. The CDR3 is 13 amino acids. Per the germline V gene, CDR1 is SGHTA and CDR2 is FQGNSA.

The rearrangement uses TRBV2 and TRBJ2-3; the match to TRBD2 covers 14 bases. There are 15 residues in the CDR3. CDR1 is SNHLY and CDR2 is FYNNEI in the germline V gene. V was pared by 5 bases and J by 3 bases, with 1 base of the junction left unmatched. CDR3 residues: CASSRLAGGTDTQYF. Written as DNA, the CDR3 is TGTGCCAGCAGTCGACTAGCGGGGGGGACAGATACGCAGTATTTT.

The V call is TRBV2, the J call TRBJ2-2; the match to TRBD2 covers 9 bases. This CDR3 has 18 amino acids. The trim removed 0 bases at V and 3 bases at J, leaving 8 bases unmatched. The germline CDR1 and CDR2 sequences are SNHLY and FYNNEI. The CDR3 here is CASSEALLGLAYTGELFF. The CDR3 bases are TGTGCCAGCAGTGAAGCGCTTTTGGGACTAGCCTACACCGGGGAGCTGTTTTTT.

This sequence joins TRBV18 and TRBJ2-7; 8 bases are a match to TRBD2. The CDR3 sequence is 14 residues long. Per germline, CDR1 KGHSH and CDR2 LQKENI. Unmatched junction bases numbered 7, after V lost 5 bases and J lost 4 bases. The CDR3 DNA reads TGTGCCAGCTCATTAGCGGGAAAACTTTACGAGCAGTACTTC. This encodes CASSLAGKLYEQYF.

The rearrangement joins TRBV7-9 to TRBJ2-3; 11 bases match TRBD2. The CDR3 is 19 amino acids. Germline-derived CDR1 and CDR2 are SEHNR and FQNEAQ (reference sequence). Trimming at V came to 1 base and at J to 0 bases, leaving 9 bases not matched to a gene. CDR3 amino acids: CASSLGRLTSGNSTDTQYF. In DNA form, the CDR3 reads TGTGCCAGCAGCTTAGGCAGATTGACTAGCGGGAACAGCACAGATACGCAGTATTTT.

The chain combines TRBV7-8 with TRBJ1-2, with unresolved D. This CDR3 is 15 amino acids long. Per germline, CDR1 SGHVS and CDR2 FQNEAQ. V was clipped by 4 bases and J by 5 bases, with 17 bases between them. The CDR3 loop is CASSSPAAGRYGYTF. As DNA, the CDR3 is TGTGCCAGCAGCTCCCCCGCCGCCGGGAGATATGGCTACACCTTC. Together with reference TRBV7-8 and TRBJ1-2, the CDR3 gives the full variable domain: GAGVSQSPRYKVAKRGQDVALRCDPISGHVSLFWYQQALGQGPEFLTYFQNEAQLDKSGLPSDRFFAERPEGSVSTLKIQRTQQEDSAVYLCASSSPAAGRYGYTFGSGTRLTVV.

The V call is TRBV7-9, the J call TRBJ1-4; D is perhaps TRBD1 (6 bases). Trimming left V 3 bases short and J 3 bases short, with 20 bases between. Per the germline V gene, CDR1 is SEHNR and CDR2 is FQNEAQ (reference sequence). CDR3 length: 18 residues. The CDR3 DNA is TGTGCCAGCAGCTTTACGACAGGCCTTTTAGACTCTAATGAAAAACTGTTTTTT. This translates into CASSFTTGLLDSNEKLFF. Looking up the rest from reference TRBV7-9 and TRBJ1-4 gives the full variable domain: DTGVSQNPRHKITKRGQNVTFRCDPISEHNRLYWYRQTLGQGPEFLTYFQNEAQLEKSRLLSDRFSAERPKGSFSTLEIQRTEQGDSAMYLCASSFTTGLLDSNEKLFFGSGTQLSVL.

V and J are TRBV18 and TRBJ1-3; D is unclear. V lost 3 bases to trimming and J lost 0 bases, with 15 bases between them. Germline CDR1 KGHSH, CDR2 LQKENI. This CDR3 contains 17 residues. The CDR3 bases are TGTGCCAGCTCACCCCTACCCGTCGGGAGCTCTGGAAACACCATATATTTT. It specifies CASSPLPVGSSGNTIYF.

The chain carries TRBV27 and TRBJ2-4; maybe TRBD2 (5 bases). CDR3 length: 17 amino acids. V lost 5 bases and J lost 0, with 17 bases in between. Germline-derived CDR1 and CDR2 are MNHEY and SMNVEV (reference sequence). CDR3 residues: CASSPRLTTPAKNIQYF. DNA for the CDR3: TGTGCCAGCAGTCCGCGACTGACTACGCCAGCCAAAAACATTCAGTACTTC.

The chain links TRBV28 to TRBJ1-2, with a weak D call TRBD1 (6 bases). Deletions cut 1 base from V and 8 bases from J, with 14 bases between. This CDR3 region has 14 residues. CDR1 and CDR2 from the germline V gene are MDHEN and SYDVKM. For the CDR3, the DNA is TGTGCCAGCAGTTTATCTGCAGGGGTTTGGGGCTACACCTTC. Its translation: CASSLSAGVWGYTF.

The chain uses TRBV27 and TRBJ2-7, with 14 bases fitting TRBD2. Germline CDR1 and CDR2: MNHEY and SMNVEV (reference sequence). Trimming cost V 8 bases and J 3 bases; bases outside gene matches: 18. This CDR3 has 19 amino acids. In nucleotides, the CDR3 is TGTGCCAGCCGCTACAGACTAGCGGGGGGGGTCTTCGGTAGCTACGAGCAGTACTTC. The encoded protein is CASRYRLAGGVFGSYEQYF.

This clone was counted a single time. The chain uses TRBV5-1 and TRBJ2-7; 10 positions match TRBD2. V gave up 8 bases and J gave up 4 bases; unmatched junction bases: 9. This CDR3 spans 14 amino acids. Germline CDR1 and CDR2: SGHRS and YFSETQ. This CDR3 is CASNKLAGLYEQYF. CDR3 nucleotides: TGCGCCAGTAATAAACTAGCGGGGTTATACGAGCAGTACTTC.

The chain has TRBV9 and TRBJ1-2; 7 bases fit TRBD1. CDR1 SGDLS and CDR2 YYNGEE come from the germline V gene. The CDR3 loop spans 14 amino acids. The ends lost 4 bases at V and 8 bases at J; junction bases unmatched: 11. The CDR3 DNA sequence: TGTGCCAGCAGCCCCCAATACGGGACAGAAGGCTACACCTTC. It is translated as CASSPQYGTEGYTF.